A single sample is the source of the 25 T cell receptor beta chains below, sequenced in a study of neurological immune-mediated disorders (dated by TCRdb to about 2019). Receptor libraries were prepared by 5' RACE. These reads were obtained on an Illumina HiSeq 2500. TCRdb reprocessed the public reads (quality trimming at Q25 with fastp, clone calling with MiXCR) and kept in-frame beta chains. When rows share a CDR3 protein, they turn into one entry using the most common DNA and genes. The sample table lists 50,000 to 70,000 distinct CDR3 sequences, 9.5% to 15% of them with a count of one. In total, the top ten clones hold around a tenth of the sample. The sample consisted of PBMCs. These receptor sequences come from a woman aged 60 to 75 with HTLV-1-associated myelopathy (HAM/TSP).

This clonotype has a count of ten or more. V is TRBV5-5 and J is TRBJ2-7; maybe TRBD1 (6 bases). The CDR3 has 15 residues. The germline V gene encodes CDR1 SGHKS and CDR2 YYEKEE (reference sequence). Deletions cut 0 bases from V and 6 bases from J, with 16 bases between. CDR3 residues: CASSLGHAGAGEQYF. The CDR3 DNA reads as TGTGCCAGCAGCTTGGGTCACGCAGGGGCCGGCGAGCAGTACTTC.

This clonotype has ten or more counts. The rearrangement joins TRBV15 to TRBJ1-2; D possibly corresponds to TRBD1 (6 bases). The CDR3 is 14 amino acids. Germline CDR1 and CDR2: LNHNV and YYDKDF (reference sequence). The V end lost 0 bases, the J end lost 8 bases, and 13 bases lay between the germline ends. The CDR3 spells CATSREGGSRGYTF. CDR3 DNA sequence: TGTGCCACCAGCAGAGAGGGGGGCTCGAGGGGCTACACCTTC.

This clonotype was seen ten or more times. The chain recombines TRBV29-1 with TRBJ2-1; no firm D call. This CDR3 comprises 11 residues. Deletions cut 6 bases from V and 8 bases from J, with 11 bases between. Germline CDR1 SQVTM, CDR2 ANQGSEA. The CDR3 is CSVAHMDEQFF. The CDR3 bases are TGCAGCGTCGCTCATATGGATGAGCAGTTCTTC.

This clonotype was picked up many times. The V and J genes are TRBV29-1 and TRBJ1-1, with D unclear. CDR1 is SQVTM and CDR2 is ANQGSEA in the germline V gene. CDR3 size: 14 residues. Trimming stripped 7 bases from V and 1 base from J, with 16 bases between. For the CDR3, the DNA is TGCAGCGCCATGGGCGGGGAAAAGAACACTGAAGCTTTCTTT. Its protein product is CSAMGGEKNTEAFF.

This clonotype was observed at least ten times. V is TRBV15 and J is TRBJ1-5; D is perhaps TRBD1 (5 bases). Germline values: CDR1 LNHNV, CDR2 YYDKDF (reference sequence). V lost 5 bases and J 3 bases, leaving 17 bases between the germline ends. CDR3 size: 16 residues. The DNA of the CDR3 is TGTGCCACCAGCGCCTCCCGGAGGGGATCCAATCAGCCCCAGCATTTT. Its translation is CATSASRRGSNQPQHF.

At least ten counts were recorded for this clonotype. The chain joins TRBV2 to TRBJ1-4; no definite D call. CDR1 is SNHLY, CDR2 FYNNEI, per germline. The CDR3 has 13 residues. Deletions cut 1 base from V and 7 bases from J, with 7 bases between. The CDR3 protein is CASSEGMREKLFF. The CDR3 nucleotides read TGTGCCAGCAGTGAAGGGATGCGTGAAAAACTGTTTTTT.

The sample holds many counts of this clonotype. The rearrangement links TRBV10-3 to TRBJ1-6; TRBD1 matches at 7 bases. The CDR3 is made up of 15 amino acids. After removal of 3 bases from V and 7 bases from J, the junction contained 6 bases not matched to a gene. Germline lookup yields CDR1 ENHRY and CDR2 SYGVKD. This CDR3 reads CAISEGDRANSPLHF. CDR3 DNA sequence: TGTGCCATCAGTGAAGGAGACAGGGCCAATTCACCCCTCCACTTT.

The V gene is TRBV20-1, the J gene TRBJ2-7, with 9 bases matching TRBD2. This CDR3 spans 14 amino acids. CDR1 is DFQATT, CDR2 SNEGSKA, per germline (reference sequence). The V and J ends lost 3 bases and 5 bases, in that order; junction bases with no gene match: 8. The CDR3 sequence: CSASTIAGDDEQYF. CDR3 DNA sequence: TGCAGTGCTAGTACCATAGCGGGAGACGACGAGCAGTACTTC.

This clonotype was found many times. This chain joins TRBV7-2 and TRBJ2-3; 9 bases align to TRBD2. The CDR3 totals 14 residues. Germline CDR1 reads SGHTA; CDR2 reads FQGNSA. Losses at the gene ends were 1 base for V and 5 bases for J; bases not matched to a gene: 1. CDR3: CASSLGTSVDTQYF. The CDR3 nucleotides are TGTGCCAGCAGCTTAGGGACTAGCGTAGATACGCAGTATTTT.

DNA for the CDR3: TGTTCTACTGGAGGTAGTGTGGCCGGGGAGCTGTTTTTT. Translated: CSTGGSVAGELFF. The chain combines TRBV3-1 with TRBJ2-2, with D maybe TRBD2 (5 bases). The germline V gene encodes CDR1 LGHDT and CDR2 YNNKEL (reference sequence). The CDR3 sequence is 13 residues long.

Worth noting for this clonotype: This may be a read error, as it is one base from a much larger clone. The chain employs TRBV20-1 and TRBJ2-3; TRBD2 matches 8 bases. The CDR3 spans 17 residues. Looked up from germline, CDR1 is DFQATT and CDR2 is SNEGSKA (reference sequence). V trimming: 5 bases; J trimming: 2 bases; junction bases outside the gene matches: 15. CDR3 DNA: TGCAGTGCTTCCCCAGGAGTAGTAGCGGGGCACACAGATACGCAGTATTTT. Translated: CSASPGVVAGHTDTQYF.

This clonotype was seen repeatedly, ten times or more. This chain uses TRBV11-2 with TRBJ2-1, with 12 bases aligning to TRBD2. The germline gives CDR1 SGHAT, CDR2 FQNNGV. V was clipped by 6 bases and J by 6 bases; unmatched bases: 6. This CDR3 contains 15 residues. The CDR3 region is CASSLGLAGRNEQFF. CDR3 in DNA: TGTGCCAGCAGTCTAGGACTAGCGGGACGCAATGAGCAGTTCTTC.

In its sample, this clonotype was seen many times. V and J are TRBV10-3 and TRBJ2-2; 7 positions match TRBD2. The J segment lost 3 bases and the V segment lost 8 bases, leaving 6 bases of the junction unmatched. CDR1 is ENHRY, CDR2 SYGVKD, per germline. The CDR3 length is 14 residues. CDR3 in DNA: TGTGCCATCGGTGGGGCGGGAGACACCGGGGAGCTGTTTTTT. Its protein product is CAIGGAGDTGELFF.

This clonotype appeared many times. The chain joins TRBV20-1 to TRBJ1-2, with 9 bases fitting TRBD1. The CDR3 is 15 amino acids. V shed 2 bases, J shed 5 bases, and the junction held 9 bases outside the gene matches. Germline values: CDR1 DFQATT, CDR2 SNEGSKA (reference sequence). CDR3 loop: CSARKGQGGFYGYTF. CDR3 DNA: TGCAGTGCTAGAAAGGGACAGGGCGGGTTTTATGGCTACACCTTC.

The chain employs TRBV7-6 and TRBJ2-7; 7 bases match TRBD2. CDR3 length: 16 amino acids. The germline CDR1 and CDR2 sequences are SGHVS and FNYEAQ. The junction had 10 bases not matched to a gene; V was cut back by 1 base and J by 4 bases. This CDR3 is CASSLEAREAGYEQYF. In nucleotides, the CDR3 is TGTGCCAGCAGCTTAGAGGCCCGGGAGGCCGGATACGAGCAGTACTTC.

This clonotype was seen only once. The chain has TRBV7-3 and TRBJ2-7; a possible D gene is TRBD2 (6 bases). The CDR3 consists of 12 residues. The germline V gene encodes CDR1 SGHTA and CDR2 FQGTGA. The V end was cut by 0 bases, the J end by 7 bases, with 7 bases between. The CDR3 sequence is CASSLTGGEQYF. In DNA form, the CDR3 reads TGTGCCAGCAGCTTAACTGGGGGGGAGCAGTACTTC.

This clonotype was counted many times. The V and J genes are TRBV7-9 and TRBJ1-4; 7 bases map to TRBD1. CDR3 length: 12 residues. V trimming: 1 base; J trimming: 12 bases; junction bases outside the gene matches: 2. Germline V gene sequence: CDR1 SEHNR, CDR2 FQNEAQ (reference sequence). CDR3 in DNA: TGTGCCAGCAGCTTAGGACAGGGAGAACTGTTTTTT. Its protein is CASSLGQGELFF.

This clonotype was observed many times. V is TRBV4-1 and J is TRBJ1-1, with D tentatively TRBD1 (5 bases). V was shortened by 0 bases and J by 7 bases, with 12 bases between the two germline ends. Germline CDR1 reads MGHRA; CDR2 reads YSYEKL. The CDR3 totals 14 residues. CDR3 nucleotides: TGCGCCAGCAGCCAAGAGGGACTGATAAGTGAAGCTTTCTTT. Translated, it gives CASSQEGLISEAFF.

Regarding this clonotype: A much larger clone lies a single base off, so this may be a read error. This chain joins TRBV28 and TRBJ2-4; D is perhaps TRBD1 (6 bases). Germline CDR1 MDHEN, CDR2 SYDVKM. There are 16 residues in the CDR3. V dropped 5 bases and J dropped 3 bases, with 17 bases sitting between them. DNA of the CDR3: TGTGCCAGCAGTGGGGCAGGGGTTGAAGACAAAAACATTCAGTACTTC. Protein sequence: CASSGAGVEDKNIQYF. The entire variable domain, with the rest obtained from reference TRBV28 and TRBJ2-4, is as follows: DVKVTQSSRYLVKRTGEKVFLECVQDMDHENMFWYRQDPGLGLRLIYFSYDVKMKEKGDIPEGYSVSREKKERFSLILESASTNQTSMYLCASSGAGVEDKNIQYFGAGTRLSVL.

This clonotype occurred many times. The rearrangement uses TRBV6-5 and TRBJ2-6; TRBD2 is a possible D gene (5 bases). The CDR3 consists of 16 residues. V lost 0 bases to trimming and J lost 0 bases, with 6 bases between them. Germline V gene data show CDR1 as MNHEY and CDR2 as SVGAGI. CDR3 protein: CASSYSGSSGANVLTF. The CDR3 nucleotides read TGTGCCAGCAGTTACTCTGGGAGCTCTGGGGCCAACGTCCTGACTTTC.

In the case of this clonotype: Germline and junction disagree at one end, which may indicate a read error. As DNA, the CDR3 is TGCACCAGCAGCACAGGGGGCATTGATGGAGAGACCCAGTACTTC. It is translated as CTSSTGGIDGETQYF. The chain employs TRBV5-1 and TRBJ2-5; 9 nucleotides match TRBD1. The CDR3 consists of 15 residues. Germline assignment: CDR1 SGHRS and CDR2 YFSETQ.

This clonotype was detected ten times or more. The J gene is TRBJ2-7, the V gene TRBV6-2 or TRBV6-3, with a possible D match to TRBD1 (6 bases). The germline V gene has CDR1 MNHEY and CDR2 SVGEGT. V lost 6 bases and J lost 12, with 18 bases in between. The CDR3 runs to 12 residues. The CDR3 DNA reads TGTGCCAGCAGCTCCCACCCATCCAGGGGGTACTTC. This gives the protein CASSSHPSRGYF.

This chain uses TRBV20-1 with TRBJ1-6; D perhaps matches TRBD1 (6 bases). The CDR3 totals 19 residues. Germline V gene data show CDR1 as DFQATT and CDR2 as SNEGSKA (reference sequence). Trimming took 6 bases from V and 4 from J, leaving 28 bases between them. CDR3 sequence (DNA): TGCAGTGCGCAAATCAGGGGCACGGGACCTAGAACATATAATTCACCCCTCCACTTT. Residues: CSAQIRGTGPRTYNSPLHF.

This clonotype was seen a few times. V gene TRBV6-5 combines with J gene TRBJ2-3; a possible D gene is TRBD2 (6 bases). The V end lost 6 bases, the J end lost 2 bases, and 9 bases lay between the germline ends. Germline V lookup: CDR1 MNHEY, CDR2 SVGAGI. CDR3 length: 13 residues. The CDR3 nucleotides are TGTGCCAGCAGCCGCGGGATCACAGATACGCAGTATTTT. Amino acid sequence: CASSRGITDTQYF.

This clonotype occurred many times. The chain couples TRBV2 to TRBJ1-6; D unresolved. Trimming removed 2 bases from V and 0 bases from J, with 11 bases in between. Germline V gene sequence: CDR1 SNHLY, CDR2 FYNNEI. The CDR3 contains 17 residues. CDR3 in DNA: TGTGCCAGCAGTGAATCTCGACCTAGCTCCTATAATTCACCCCTCCACTTT. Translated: CASSESRPSSYNSPLHF.